The sequence of this TCR beta chain was determined in a study of blood T cell repertoires in COVID-19. Turning to the study itself: PBMCs, B-cell-depleted T cells, or T cells provided the cDNA or gDNA that made up the material.

Germline CDR1 and CDR2: SGDLS and YYNGEE. Trimming cost V 3 bases and J 2 bases; bases outside gene matches: 5. This CDR3 has 16 residues. This table comes from immunoSEQ multiplex PCR, and its TCRdb copy is limited to in-frame clones, with some not included. This sample has about 220,000 clones, with roughly 84% found just once. In this sample, this clone turned up once. Enrollees, about 18 to 89 years old, lived in around 23 US areas. Sequenced: PBMCs or T cells enriched from blood (not recorded which). This clonotype was obtained from a woman between 40 and 50 years old who had recovered from COVID-19. V usage is TRBV9 and J usage is TRBJ2-5; 12 bases match TRBD2. CDR3 nucleotides: TGTGCCAGCAGCGGGAGGACTAGCGGGGTTCAAGAGACCCAGTACTTC. Protein product: CASSGRTSGVQETQYF.